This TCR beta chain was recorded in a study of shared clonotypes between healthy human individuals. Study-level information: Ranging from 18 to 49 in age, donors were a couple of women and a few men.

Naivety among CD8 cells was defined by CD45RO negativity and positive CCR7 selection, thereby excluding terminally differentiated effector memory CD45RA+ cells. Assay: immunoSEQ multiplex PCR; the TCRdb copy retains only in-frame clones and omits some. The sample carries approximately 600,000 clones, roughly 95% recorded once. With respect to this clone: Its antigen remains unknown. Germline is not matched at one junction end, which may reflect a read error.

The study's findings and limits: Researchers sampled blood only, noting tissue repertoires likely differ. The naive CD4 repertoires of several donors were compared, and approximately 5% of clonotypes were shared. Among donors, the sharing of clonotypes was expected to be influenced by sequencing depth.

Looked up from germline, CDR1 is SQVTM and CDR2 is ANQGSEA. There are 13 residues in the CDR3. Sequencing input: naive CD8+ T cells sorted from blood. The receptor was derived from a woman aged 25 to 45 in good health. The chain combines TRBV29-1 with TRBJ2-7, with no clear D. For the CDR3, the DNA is TGCAGCGTAGAAGATGACACGGCCTACGAGCAGTACTTC. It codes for CSVEDDTAYEQYF.